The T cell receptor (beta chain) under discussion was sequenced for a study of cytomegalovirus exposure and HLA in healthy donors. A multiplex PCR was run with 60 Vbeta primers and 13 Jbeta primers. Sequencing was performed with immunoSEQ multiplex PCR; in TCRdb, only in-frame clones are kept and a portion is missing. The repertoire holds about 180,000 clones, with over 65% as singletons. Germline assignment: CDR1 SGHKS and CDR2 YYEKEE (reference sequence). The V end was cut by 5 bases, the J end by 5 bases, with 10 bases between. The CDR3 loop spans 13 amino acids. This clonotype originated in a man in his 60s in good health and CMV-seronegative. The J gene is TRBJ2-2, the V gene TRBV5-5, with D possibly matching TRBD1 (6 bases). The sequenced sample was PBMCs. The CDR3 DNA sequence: TGTGCCAGCAGTTTACAGGGAACCGGGGAGCTGTTTTTT. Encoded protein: CASSLQGTGELFF.